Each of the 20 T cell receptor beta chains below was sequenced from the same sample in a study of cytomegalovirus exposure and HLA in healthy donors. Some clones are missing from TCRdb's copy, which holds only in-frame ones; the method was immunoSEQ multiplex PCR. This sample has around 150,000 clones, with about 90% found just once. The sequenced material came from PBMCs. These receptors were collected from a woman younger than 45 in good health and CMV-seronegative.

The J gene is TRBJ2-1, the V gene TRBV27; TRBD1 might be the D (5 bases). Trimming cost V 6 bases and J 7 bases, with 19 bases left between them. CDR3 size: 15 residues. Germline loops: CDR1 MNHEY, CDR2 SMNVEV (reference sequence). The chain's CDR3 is CASRETGALGNEQFF. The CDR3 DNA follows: TGTGCCAGCAGAGAGACTGGGGCTCTTGGGAATGAGCAGTTCTTC.

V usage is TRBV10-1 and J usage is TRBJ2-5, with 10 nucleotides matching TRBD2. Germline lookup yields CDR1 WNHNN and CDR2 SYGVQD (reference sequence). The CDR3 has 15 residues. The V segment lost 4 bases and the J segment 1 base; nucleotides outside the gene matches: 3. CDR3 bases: TGCGCCAGCAGTGCCCGGACTAGCGGCCAAGAGACCCAGTACTTC. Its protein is CASSARTSGQETQYF.

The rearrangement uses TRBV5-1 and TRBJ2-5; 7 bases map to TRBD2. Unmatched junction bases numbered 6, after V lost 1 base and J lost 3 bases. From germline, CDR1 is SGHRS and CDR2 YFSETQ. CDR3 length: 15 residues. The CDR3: CASSLYGGEEETQYF. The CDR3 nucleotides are TGCGCCAGCAGCTTGTATGGGGGGGAGGAAGAGACCCAGTACTTC. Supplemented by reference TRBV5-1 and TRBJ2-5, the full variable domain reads KAGVTQTPRYLIKTRGQQVTLSCSPISGHRSVSWYQQTPGQGLQFLFEYFSETQRNKGNFPGRFSGRQFSNSRSEMNVSTLELGDSALYLCASSLYGGEEETQYFGPGTRLLVL.

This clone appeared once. The CDR3 region is CASSKEGFTNEKLFF. CDR3 DNA: TGTGCCAGCAGCAAGGAGGGTTTTACTAATGAAAAACTGTTTTTT. The chain carries TRBV7-9 and TRBJ1-4; D uncertain. This CDR3 spans 15 amino acids. V was trimmed by 5 bases and J by 2 bases, leaving 12 bases between them. CDR1 and CDR2 from the germline V gene are SEHNR and FQNEAQ (reference sequence).

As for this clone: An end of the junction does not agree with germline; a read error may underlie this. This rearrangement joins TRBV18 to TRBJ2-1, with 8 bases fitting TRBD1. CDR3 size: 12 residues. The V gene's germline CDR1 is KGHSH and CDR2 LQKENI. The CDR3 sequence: CASSRDDRGKVF. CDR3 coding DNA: TGTGCCAGCTCTCGGGACGACAGGGGAAAAGTCTTC.

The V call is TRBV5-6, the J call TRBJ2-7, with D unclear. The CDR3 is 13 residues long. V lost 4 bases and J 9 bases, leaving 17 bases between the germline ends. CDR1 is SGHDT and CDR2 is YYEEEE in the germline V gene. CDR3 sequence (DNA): TGTGCCAGCAGCATACGGGCCGAGCGAAGGCAGTACTTC. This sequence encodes CASSIRAERRQYF.

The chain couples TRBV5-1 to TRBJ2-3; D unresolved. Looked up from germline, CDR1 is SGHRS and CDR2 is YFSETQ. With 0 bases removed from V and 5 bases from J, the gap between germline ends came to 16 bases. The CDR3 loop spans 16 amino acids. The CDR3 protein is CASSLVTSKGGDTQYF. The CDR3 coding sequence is TGCGCCAGCAGCTTGGTTACCTCCAAGGGCGGAGATACGCAGTATTTT.

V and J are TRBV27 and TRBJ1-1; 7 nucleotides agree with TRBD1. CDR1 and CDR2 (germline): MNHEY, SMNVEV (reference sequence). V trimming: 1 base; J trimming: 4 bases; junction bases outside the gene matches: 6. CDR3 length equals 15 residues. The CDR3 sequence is CASSLLGGAGTEAFF. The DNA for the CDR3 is TGTGCCAGCAGTTTATTAGGGGGCGCCGGCACTGAAGCTTTCTTT.

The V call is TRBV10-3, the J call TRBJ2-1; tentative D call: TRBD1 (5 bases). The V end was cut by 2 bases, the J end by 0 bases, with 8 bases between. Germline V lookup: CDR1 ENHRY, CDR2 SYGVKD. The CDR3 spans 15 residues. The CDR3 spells CAISEDRTSYNEQFF. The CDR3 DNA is TGTGCCATCAGTGAGGACAGAACCTCCTACAATGAGCAGTTCTTC.

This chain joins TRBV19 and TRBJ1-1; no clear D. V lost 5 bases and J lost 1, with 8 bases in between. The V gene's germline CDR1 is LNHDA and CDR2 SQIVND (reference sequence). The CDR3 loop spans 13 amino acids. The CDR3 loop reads CASSLGENTEAFF. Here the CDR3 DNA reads TGTGCCAGTAGTTTAGGAGAGAACACTGAAGCTTTCTTT.

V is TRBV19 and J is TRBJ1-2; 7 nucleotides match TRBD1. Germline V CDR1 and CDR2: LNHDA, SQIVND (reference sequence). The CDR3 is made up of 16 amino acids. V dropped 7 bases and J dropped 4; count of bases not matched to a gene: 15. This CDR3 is CASKRTGNEKVYGYTF. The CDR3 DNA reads TGTGCCAGTAAACGGACAGGCAACGAGAAAGTCTATGGCTACACCTTC.

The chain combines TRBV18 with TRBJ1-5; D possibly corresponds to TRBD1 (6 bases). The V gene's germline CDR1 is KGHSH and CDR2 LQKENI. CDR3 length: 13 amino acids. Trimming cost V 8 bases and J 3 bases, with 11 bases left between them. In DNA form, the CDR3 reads TGTGCCAGCGCCGGGACATTCAATCAGCCCCAGCATTTT. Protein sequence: CASAGTFNQPQHF.

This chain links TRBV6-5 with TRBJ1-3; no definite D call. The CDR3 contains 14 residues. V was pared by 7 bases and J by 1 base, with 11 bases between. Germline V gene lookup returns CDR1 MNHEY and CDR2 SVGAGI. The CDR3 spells CASNTARSGNTIYF. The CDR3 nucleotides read TGTGCCAGCAATACAGCGCGGTCTGGAAACACCATATATTTT.

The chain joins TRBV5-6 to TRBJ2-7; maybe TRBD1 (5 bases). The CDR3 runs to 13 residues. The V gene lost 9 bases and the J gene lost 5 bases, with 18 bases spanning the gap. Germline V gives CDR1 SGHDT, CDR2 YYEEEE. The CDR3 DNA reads TGTGCCAACACAGGCGGCCCAGACCACGAGCAGTACTTC. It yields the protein CANTGGPDHEQYF.

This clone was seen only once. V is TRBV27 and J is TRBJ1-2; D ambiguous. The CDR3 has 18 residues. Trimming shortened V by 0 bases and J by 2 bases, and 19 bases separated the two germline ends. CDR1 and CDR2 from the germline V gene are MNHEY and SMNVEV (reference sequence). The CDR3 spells CASSLSVAQARLNYGYTF. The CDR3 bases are TGTGCCAGCAGTTTATCAGTTGCCCAAGCCAGACTAAACTATGGCTACACCTTC.

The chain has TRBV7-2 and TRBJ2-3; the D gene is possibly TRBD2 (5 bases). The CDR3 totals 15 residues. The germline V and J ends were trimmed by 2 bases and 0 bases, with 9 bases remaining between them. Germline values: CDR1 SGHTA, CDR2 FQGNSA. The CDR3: CASSLNRDSTDTQYF. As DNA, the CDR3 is TGTGCCAGCAGCTTAAATCGGGATAGCACAGATACGCAGTATTTT.

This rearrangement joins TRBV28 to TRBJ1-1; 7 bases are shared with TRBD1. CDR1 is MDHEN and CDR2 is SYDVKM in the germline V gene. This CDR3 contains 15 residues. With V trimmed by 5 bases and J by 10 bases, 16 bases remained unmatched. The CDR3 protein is CASSPSTGNAAVAFF. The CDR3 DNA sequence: TGTGCCAGCAGTCCCTCGACAGGGAATGCGGCGGTAGCTTTCTTT.

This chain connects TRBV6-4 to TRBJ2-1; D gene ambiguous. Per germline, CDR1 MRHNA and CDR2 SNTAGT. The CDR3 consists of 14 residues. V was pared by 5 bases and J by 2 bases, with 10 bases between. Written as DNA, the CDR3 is TGTGCCAGCAGTTTTGCGAGCACCTACAATGAGCAGTTCTTC. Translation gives CASSFASTYNEQFF.

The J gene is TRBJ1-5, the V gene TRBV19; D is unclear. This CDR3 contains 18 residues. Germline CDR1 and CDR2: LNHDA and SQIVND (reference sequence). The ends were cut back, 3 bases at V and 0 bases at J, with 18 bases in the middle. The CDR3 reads CASSILAGTRYSNQPQHF. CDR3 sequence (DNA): TGTGCCAGTAGTATTTTGGCAGGTACTCGATATAGCAATCAGCCCCAGCATTTT.

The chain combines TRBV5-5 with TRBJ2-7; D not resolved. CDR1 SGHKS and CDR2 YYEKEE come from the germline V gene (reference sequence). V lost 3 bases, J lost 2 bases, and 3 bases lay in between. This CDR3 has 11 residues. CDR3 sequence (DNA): TGTGCCAGCAGCTGGGCCTACGAGCAGTACTTC. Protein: CASSWAYEQYF.